Shown below are 10 T cell receptor beta chains from a single sample sequenced in a study of control samples from healthy donors and cancer patients. Data came from immunoSEQ multiplex PCR; TCRdb stores just in-frame clones and leaves some out. This table has 120,000 or so clones, over 75% appearing once. The sample was PBMCs. The receptors here all came from a woman aged 60 to 75 with lung cancer.

CDR3: CSASDLPEQFF. The CDR3 DNA is TGCAGTGCTAGCGATCTACCCGAGCAGTTCTTC. The gene calls are TRBV20-1 and TRBJ2-1, with no clear D. There are 11 residues in the CDR3. V was trimmed by 3 bases and J by 10 bases, leaving 10 bases between them. The germline gives CDR1 DFQATT, CDR2 SNEGSKA (reference sequence).

This chain uses TRBV7-8 with TRBJ2-5; D is uncertain. The CDR3 consists of 15 residues. V was trimmed by 3 bases and J by 4 bases, leaving 15 bases between them. Germline V gene lookup returns CDR1 SGHVS and CDR2 FQNEAQ. CDR3 amino acids: CASSFGRRLRETQYF. The CDR3 DNA follows: TGTGCCAGCAGCTTTGGCAGGCGATTACGAGAGACCCAGTACTTC.

This chain links TRBV7-3 with TRBJ2-5; TRBD1 is a possible D gene (5 bases). V dropped 5 bases and J dropped 5 bases, with 15 bases sitting between them. The CDR3 totals 14 residues. Per the germline V gene, CDR1 is SGHTA and CDR2 is FQGTGA. The CDR3 protein is CASSLGPEGETQYF. Here the CDR3 DNA reads TGTGCCAGCAGCCTGGGGCCAGAAGGGGAGACCCAGTACTTC.

This clone has only one observation. The chain is built from TRBV24-1 and TRBJ1-2, with 7 bases matching TRBD1. Germline V gene lookup returns CDR1 KGHDR and CDR2 SFDVKD. Unmatched junction bases numbered 10, after V lost 5 bases and J lost 5 bases. The CDR3 runs 15 residues. CDR3 nucleotides: TGTGCCACCAGTGCCCCGACCGGGACAGAGTATGGCTACACCTTC. It specifies CATSAPTGTEYGYTF.

The V gene is TRBV7-6, the J gene TRBJ2-3; 10 bases align to TRBD2. Trimming took 1 base from V and 4 from J; bases not matched to a gene: 14. The CDR3 is 19 amino acids. Germline V gene lookup returns CDR1 SGHVS and CDR2 FNYEAQ. DNA of the CDR3: TGTGCCAGCAGCTTAGTTGCTGGTCTAGCGGGAGTGTCATCAGATACGCAGTATTTT. It translates to CASSLVAGLAGVSSDTQYF. Supplemented by reference TRBV7-6 and TRBJ2-3, the full variable domain reads GAGVSQSPRYKVTKRGQDVALRCDPISGHVSLYWYRQALGQGPEFLTYFNYEAQQDKSGLPNDRFSAERPEGSISTLTIQRTEQRDSAMYRCASSLVAGLAGVSSDTQYFGPGTRLTVL.

This chain uses TRBV7-2 with TRBJ2-5, with 12 positions matching TRBD2. CDR3 length: 16 amino acids. Trimming at V came to 5 bases and at J to 3 bases, leaving 7 bases not matched to a gene. CDR1 and CDR2 from the germline V gene are SGHTA and FQGNSA. The CDR3 here is CASSPGLAGTKETQYF. The DNA for the CDR3 is TGTGCCAGCAGCCCAGGACTAGCGGGGACCAAAGAGACCCAGTACTTC.

V is TRBV2 and J is TRBJ1-3; D not certain. CDR1 and CDR2 from the germline V gene are SNHLY and FYNNEI. Trimming removed 7 bases at V and 0 bases at J, with 10 bases between. CDR3 length equals 14 residues. CDR3 amino acids: CASTGRTSGNTIYF. Written as DNA, the CDR3 is TGTGCCAGCACCGGACGAACCTCTGGAAACACCATATATTTT.

The chain couples TRBV10-3 to TRBJ2-1; D is ambiguous. This CDR3 has 13 residues. From germline, CDR1 is ENHRY and CDR2 SYGVKD. The V gene lost 8 bases and the J gene lost 5 bases, with 13 bases spanning the gap. This CDR3 reads CAIAQGPDNEQFF. The DNA of the CDR3 is TGTGCCATCGCTCAAGGGCCTGACAATGAGCAGTTCTTC.

J is TRBJ1-1 and V is TRBV7-9; D may be TRBD1 (6 bases). Trimming took off 5 bases at V and 6 bases at J, with 16 bases between the two ends. CDR3 length: 14 residues. Per the germline V gene, CDR1 is SEHNR and CDR2 is FQNEAQ (reference sequence). The CDR3 region has the DNA TGTGCCAGCAGCCATGATCCTTCAGGGGCTGAAGCTTTCTTT. It yields the protein CASSHDPSGAEAFF.

J is TRBJ1-5 and V is TRBV19; D is possibly TRBD1 (5 bases). Germline V gene lookup returns CDR1 LNHDA and CDR2 SQIVND (reference sequence). The V end was cut by 6 bases, the J end by 2 bases, with 23 bases between. The CDR3 has 18 residues. CDR3 protein: CASRSIGPHGAGNQPQHF. Here the CDR3 DNA reads TGTGCCAGTAGAAGTATCGGCCCTCATGGGGCGGGCAATCAGCCCCAGCATTTT.